What follows are 22 T cell receptor beta chains derived from one specimen sequenced in a study of blood T cells in healthy people across ages. It was with a sample-barcoded 5' primer and a J-beta primer mix that a second PCR of roughly 6 to 12 cycles was run. TCRdb recomputed calls from the 5' RACE reads with MiXCR, one row per CDR3 protein. This sample carries 1.4 million to 1.5 million distinct CDR3 sequences, 35% to 45% of them seen once, and the ten largest clones take 7% to 9%. Sequenced input: blood. The receptor source for this set is a woman aged 18 to 35 in good health.

This clonotype showed up many times. CDR3 nucleotides: TGCAGCGTTCACGACCCGGGACAGGGGAACGAGCAGTACTTC. Its protein product is CSVHDPGQGNEQYF. The V gene is TRBV29-1, the J gene TRBJ2-7; TRBD1 matches 10 bases. Per germline, CDR1 SQVTM and CDR2 ANQGSEA. V lost 5 bases to trimming and J lost 5 bases; unmatched junction nucleotides: 9. The length of the CDR3 is 14 residues.

The V and J genes are TRBV15 and TRBJ1-5; no reliable D call. Germline V gives CDR1 LNHNV, CDR2 YYDKDF (reference sequence). Trimming cost V 5 bases and J 1 base, with 9 bases left between them. The CDR3 consists of 14 residues. For the CDR3, the DNA is TGTGCCACCAGCCCCGCGGGGAGCAATCAGCCCCAGCATTTT. Translated: CATSPAGSNQPQHF.

The gene calls are TRBV6-2 or TRBV6-3 and TRBJ1-5; a weak D match, TRBD1 (5 bases). V lost 0 bases to trimming and J lost 3 bases, with 9 bases between them. The CDR3 sequence is 15 residues long. From germline, CDR1 is MNHEY and CDR2 SVGEGT. The CDR3 coding sequence is TGTGCCAGCAGTTACTCGAACGGGGCCAATCAGCCCCAGCATTTT. It yields the protein CASSYSNGANQPQHF.

This clonotype was counted at least ten times. The V gene is TRBV27, the J gene TRBJ2-1; 7 bases agree with TRBD2. The CDR3 is 13 residues long. Germline loops: CDR1 MNHEY, CDR2 SMNVEV (reference sequence). V gave up 3 bases and J gave up 10 bases; unmatched junction bases: 6. The CDR3 bases are TGTGCCAGCAGTTTGTGGGAGGGCCGCGAGCAGTTCTTC. This codes for CASSLWEGREQFF.

The rearrangement joins TRBV4-1 to TRBJ1-2; 7 bases are shared with TRBD1. Germline CDR1 and CDR2: MGHRA and YSYEKL. This CDR3 is 16 amino acids long. V was pared by 4 bases and J by 6 bases, with 14 bases of the junction left unmatched. The DNA of the CDR3 is TGCGCCAGCAGCCCCTCCGGGGACAGAGGATCGAATGGCTACACCTTC. Amino acids: CASSPSGDRGSNGYTF.

This clonotype was seen only a few times. The V gene is TRBV29-1, the J gene TRBJ1-4, with D maybe TRBD1 (6 bases). The CDR3 spans 14 residues. Germline CDR1 reads SQVTM; CDR2 reads ANQGSEA. Trimming removed 3 bases from V and 7 bases from J, with 15 bases in between. This chain's CDR3 is CSVDTGTSPEKLFF. In DNA, the CDR3 is TGCAGCGTTGATACCGGGACAAGCCCTGAAAAACTGTTTTTT. The whole variable domain, filled in from reference TRBV29-1 and TRBJ1-4, reads SAVISQKPSRDICQRGTSLTIQCQVDSQVTMMFWYRQQPGQSLTLIATANQGSEATYESGFVIDKFPISRPNLTFSTLTVSNMSPEDSSIYLCSVDTGTSPEKLFFGSGTQLSVL.

This chain joins TRBV12-3 or TRBV12-4 and TRBJ1-1; D might be TRBD1 (5 bases). The CDR3 sequence is 16 residues long. Trimming removed 3 bases at V and 5 bases at J, with 19 bases between. CDR3 amino acids: CASSFGGTRRSTEAFF. In DNA, the CDR3 is TGTGCCAGCAGTTTCGGGGGAACCCGCAGAAGTACTGAAGCTTTCTTT.

This clonotype was counted between two and nine times. This rearrangement joins TRBV6-5 to TRBJ2-7, with a weak D call TRBD1 (8 bases). The CDR3 length is 15 residues. Trimming stripped 5 bases from V and 1 base from J, with 15 bases between. Germline V CDR1 and CDR2: MNHEY, SVGAGI. The CDR3 reads CASSTTGGGSYEQYF. As DNA, the CDR3 is TGTGCCAGCAGTACAACAGGGGGGGGATCCTACGAGCAGTACTTC.

Comment on this clonotype: The junction departs from germline at one end; a sequencing error may be responsible. V and J are TRBV6-1 and TRBJ2-1; 10 bases are a match to TRBD2. Looked up from germline, CDR1 is MNHNS and CDR2 is SASEGT. This CDR3 has 17 residues. The CDR3 nucleotides read TGTGCCAGCAGTGTGGAGCGGGGGGGGAGCTCCTACGATGAGCAGTTCTTC. This gives the protein CASSVERGGSSYDEQFF.

This sequence joins TRBV10-2 and TRBJ2-7; no clear D gene. There are 14 residues in the CDR3. V lost 7 bases to trimming and J lost 2 bases, with 15 bases between them. Looked up from germline, CDR1 is WSHSY and CDR2 is SAAADI. The CDR3 loop is CASKKEVVTYEQYF. The CDR3 nucleotides read TGCGCCAGCAAAAAAGAGGTGGTTACCTACGAGCAGTACTTC.

V is TRBV5-1 and J is TRBJ1-2, with TRBD1 matching 8 bases. This CDR3 is 16 amino acids long. In germline, CDR1 is SGHRS, CDR2 YFSETQ. Unmatched junction bases numbered 14, after V lost 6 bases and J lost 4 bases. CDR3 nucleotide sequence: TGCGCCAGCACCTCGGGACAGGCCTCTTCGACCTATGGCTACACCTTC. It specifies CASTSGQASSTYGYTF.

This clonotype appeared once. The CDR3, as DNA: TGTGCCAGCATTCGGGGGTCAGCTCCGGCTTGGTTATACGAGCAGTACTTC. It encodes CASIRGSAPAWLYEQYF. The chain recombines TRBV5-5 with TRBJ2-5; a weak D match, TRBD2 (6 bases). Near its end, the DNA agrees better with TRBJ2-7, so the J call may be wrong. Germline V gene sequence: CDR1 SGHKS, CDR2 YYEKEE (reference sequence). CDR3 length equals 17 residues.

This clonotype came up a few times. The rearrangement uses TRBV2 and TRBJ2-1, with D perhaps TRBD1 (8 bases). V was trimmed by 6 bases and J by 5 bases, leaving 23 bases between them. Germline V gene lookup returns CDR1 SNHLY and CDR2 FYNNEI. The CDR3 totals 17 residues. This CDR3 is CASRFSQGASGDNEQFF. Written as DNA, the CDR3 is TGTGCCAGCAGGTTTTCCCAGGGGGCCAGCGGGGACAATGAGCAGTTCTTC.

The chain combines TRBV29-1 with TRBJ2-7; D is perhaps TRBD1 or TRBD2 (6 bases each). CDR3 length: 16 amino acids. Trimming left V 1 base short and J 3 bases short, with 19 bases between. Germline-derived CDR1 and CDR2 are SQVTM and ANQGSEA. Here the CDR3 DNA reads TGCAGCGTTGAAGCCTTGGTGGAGGGCAGGGGCTACGAGCAGTACTTC. Translation: CSVEALVEGRGYEQYF.

The rearrangement uses TRBV20-1 and TRBJ2-3; D is unclear. CDR3 size: 15 residues. Germline V gene sequence: CDR1 DFQATT, CDR2 SNEGSKA (reference sequence). Trimming took 1 base from V and 0 from J, leaving 11 bases between them. The CDR3 bases are TGCAGTGCTAGAGGCGGATCGACTAGCACAGATACGCAGTATTTT. Translation: CSARGGSTSTDTQYF.

In this sample, this clonotype turned up a few times. The rearrangement joins TRBV18 to TRBJ2-3; D may be TRBD1 (5 bases). Germline assignment: CDR1 KGHSH and CDR2 LQKENI. This CDR3 spans 16 amino acids. Trimming removed 0 bases at V and 2 bases at J, with 12 bases between. The CDR3 DNA is TGTGCCAGCTCACCACCGTTGGGGCTCCCCACAGATACGCAGTATTTT. Translated, it gives CASSPPLGLPTDTQYF. The full variable domain, rest sourced from reference TRBV18 and TRBJ2-3, is NAGVMQNPRHLVRRRGQEARLRCSPMKGHSHVYWYRQLPEEGLKFMVYLQKENIIDESGMPKERFSAEFPKEGPSILRIQQVVRGDSAAYFCASSPPLGLPTDTQYFGPGTRLTVL.

Only a few counts were recorded for this clonotype. The chain carries TRBV12-3 or TRBV12-4 and TRBJ1-5; D might be TRBD1 (5 bases). The ends were cut back, 1 base at V and 6 bases at J, with 13 bases in the middle. The length of the CDR3 is 15 residues. CDR3 nucleotide sequence: TGTGCCAGCAGTTTAGGACCGGGGGTCAGTCAGCCCCAGCATTTT. Translated, it gives CASSLGPGVSQPQHF.

The rearrangement links TRBV5-1 to TRBJ2-7, with TRBD1 matching over 9 bases. The V and J ends lost 3 bases and 6 bases, in that order; junction bases with no gene match: 13. Germline V gene lookup returns CDR1 SGHRS and CDR2 YFSETQ. The CDR3 contains 16 residues. The CDR3 DNA sequence: TGCGCCAGCAGCTGGACTCCGGGACAGGGTGAGCGCGAGCAGTACTTC. It encodes CASSWTPGQGEREQYF.

This clonotype was observed a few times. The rearrangement joins TRBV20-1 to TRBJ1-1, with D perhaps matching TRBD1 (5 bases). Trimming took 6 bases from V and 6 from J, leaving 17 bases between them. Germline lookup yields CDR1 DFQATT and CDR2 SNEGSKA (reference sequence). The CDR3 covers 13 residues. The DNA for the CDR3 is TGCAGTGCCCCGAGGCCCGGGGGATCTGAAGCTTTCTTT. This gives the protein CSAPRPGGSEAFF.

The chain uses TRBV7-9 and TRBJ1-6; D may be TRBD1 (6 bases). CDR3 size: 16 residues. V lost 4 bases to trimming and J lost 7 bases, with 17 bases between them. Germline lookup yields CDR1 SEHNR and CDR2 FQNEAQ (reference sequence). This CDR3 reads CASSSNLGGGNSPLHF. Here the CDR3 DNA reads TGTGCCAGCAGCTCGAATTTAGGGGGTGGCAATTCACCCCTCCACTTT.

V gene TRBV3-1 combines with J gene TRBJ2-1; perhaps TRBD2 as D (5 bases). In germline, CDR1 is LGHDT, CDR2 YNNKEL (reference sequence). The CDR3 length is 16 residues. The germline V and J ends were trimmed by 1 base and 9 bases, with 19 bases remaining between them. CDR3 bases: TGTGCCAGCAGCCAAGCGCTTCCCGGGATTGGCAGTGAGCAGTTCTTC. Amino acid sequence: CASSQALPGIGSEQFF.

V gene TRBV10-3 combines with J gene TRBJ2-7; 9 bases fit TRBD2. V gave up 9 bases and J gave up 2 bases; unmatched junction bases: 5. The germline CDR1 and CDR2 sequences are ENHRY and SYGVKD. The CDR3 has 13 residues. The CDR3 spells CAIGLAMTYEQYF. DNA for the CDR3: TGTGCCATAGGACTAGCGATGACCTACGAGCAGTACTTC.